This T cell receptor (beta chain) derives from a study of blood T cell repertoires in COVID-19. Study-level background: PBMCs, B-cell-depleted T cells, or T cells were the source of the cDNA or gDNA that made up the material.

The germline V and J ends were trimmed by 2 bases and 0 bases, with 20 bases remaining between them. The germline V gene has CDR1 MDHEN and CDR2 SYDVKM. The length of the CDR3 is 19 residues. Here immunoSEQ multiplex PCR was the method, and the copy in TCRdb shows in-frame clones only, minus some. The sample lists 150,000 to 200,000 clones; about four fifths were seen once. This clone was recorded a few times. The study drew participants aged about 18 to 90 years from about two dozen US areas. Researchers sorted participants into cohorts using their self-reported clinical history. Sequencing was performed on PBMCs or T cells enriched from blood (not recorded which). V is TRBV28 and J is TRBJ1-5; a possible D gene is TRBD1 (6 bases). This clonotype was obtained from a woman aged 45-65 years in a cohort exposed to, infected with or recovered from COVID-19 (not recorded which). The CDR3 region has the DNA TGTGCCAGCAGTTTAGGGTCCGTCAGGGGACCCCTTAGCAATCAGCCCCAGCATTTT. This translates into CASSLGSVRGPLSNQPQHF.